Given below is one TCR beta chain in context. Its antigen is unidentified. The unsorted libraries were prepared from 2 million PBMCs (stored at -80 C). This record belongs to a study of neurological immune-mediated disorders. CDR3 size: 16 residues. TCRdb independently ran MiXCR on the 5' RACE reads; one entry per CDR3 protein. The sample holds over 65,000 distinct CDR3 sequences; 9.4% are singletons and the top ten take 1.5% to 2%. Study-level points and caveats: The greatest TCR clonal expansion occurred in HTLV-1-associated myelopathy and the least in multiple sclerosis, which fell below healthy controls. Expanded clones shared no CDR3 amino acid sequences across subjects, suggesting private repertoires in all groups.

The specimen was PBMCs. The clonotype comes from a man aged 45-60 years in good health. The chain carries TRBV21-1 and TRBJ2-2; TRBD1 is the table's D call, not checked against the DNA. TRBV21-1 is assigned pseudogene status. The chain's CDR3 is CASSKAGQRNTGELFF. DNA of the CDR3: TGTGCCAGCAGCAAAGCGGGACAAAGAAACACCGGGGAGCTGTTTTTT.